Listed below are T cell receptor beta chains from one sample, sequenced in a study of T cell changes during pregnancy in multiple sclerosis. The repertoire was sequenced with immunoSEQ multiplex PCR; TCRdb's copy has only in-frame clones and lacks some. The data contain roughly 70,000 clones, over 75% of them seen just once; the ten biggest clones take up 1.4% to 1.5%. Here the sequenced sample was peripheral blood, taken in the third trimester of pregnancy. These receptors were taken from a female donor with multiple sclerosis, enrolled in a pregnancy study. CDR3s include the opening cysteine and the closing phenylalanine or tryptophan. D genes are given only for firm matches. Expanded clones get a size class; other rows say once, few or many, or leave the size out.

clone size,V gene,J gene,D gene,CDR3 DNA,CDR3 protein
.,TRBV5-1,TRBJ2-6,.,TGCGCCAGCAGCTTGGAGTTTGAGGAGGGGGCCAACGTCCTGACTTTC,CASSLEFEEGANVLTF
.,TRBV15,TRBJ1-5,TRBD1,TGTGCCACCCACAGGGGATACGGGGAGCCCCAGCATTTT,CATHRGYGEPQHF
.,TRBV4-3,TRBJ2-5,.,TGCGCCAGCAGCCAAGAAACCGGGGGAAAGACCCAGTACTTC,CASSQETGGKTQYF
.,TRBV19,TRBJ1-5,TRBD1,TGTGCCAGTAGTAACCGGGACAGGGGAGGGCAGCCCCAGCATTTT,CASSNRDRGGQPQHF
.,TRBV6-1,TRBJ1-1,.,TGTGCCAGCAGAGGGGACATGAGCCCTGAAGCTTTCTTT,CASRGDMSPEAFF
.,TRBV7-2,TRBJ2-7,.,TGTGCCAGCAGCTTGTCAACGTGGAGGACGTTTCTCAACGAGCAGTACTTC,CASSLSTWRTFLNEQYF
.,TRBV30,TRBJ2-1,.,TGTGCCTACCTACCCCGGGGGGCGTACAATGAGCAGTTCTTC,CAYLPRGAYNEQFF
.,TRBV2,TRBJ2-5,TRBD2,TGTGCCAGCTCGGGAGGAGAGACCCAAGAGACCCAGTACTTC,CASSGGETQETQYF
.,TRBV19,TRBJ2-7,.,TGTGCCAGTAGTCCCGGACAATTCTCCTACGAGCAGTACTTC,CASSPGQFSYEQYF
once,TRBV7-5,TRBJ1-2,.,TGTGTCAGAAGCTTCCCCACGGGCAGGGTGGGGTATGGCTACACCTTC,CVRSFPTGRVGYGYTF
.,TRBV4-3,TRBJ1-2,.,TGCGCCAGCAGCCGTGGGGGGGTAGCCTATGGCTACACCTTC,CASSRGGVAYGYTF
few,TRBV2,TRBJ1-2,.,TGTGCCAGCAGAAAAAATCAGGGAACCGATGGCTACACCTTC,CASRKNQGTDGYTF
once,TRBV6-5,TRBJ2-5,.,TGTGCCAGCAGTTTCGACAGCCCAAGAGGAACCCAGTACTTC,CASSFDSPRGTQYF
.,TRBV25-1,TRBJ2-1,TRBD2,TGTGCCAGCAGTGCCTTCGCGGGGGGTTACAATGAGCAGTTCTTC,CASSAFAGGYNEQFF
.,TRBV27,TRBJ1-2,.,TGTGCCAGCAGTTTGCACAGGGAATGGGGCCTAAGCTATGGCTACACCTTC,CASSLHREWGLSYGYTF
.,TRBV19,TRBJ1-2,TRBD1,TGTGCCAGTAGTCCCCCAGGGACAGGCCTCTATGGCTACACCTTC,CASSPPGTGLYGYTF